This is a list of T cell receptor beta chains from one sample in a study of blood T cell repertoires in COVID-19. Only in-frame clones appear in the TCRdb table, and some are missing; sequencing was by immunoSEQ multiplex PCR. The sample shows 60,000 to 100,000 clones, roughly 90% of them seen only once. Input material: peripheral blood. Source of these receptors: a man aged 50 to 59 with active COVID-19. CDR3s include the opening cysteine and the closing phenylalanine or tryptophan. Each record gives: J gene, V gene, CDR3 length, clone size, CDR3 protein. Clone size is shown for a subset of rows, as once, few, many or a class of expanded clone.

TRBJ1-2 TRBV2 12 . CASSEAPDGYTF
TRBJ2-1 TRBV25-1 15 once CASSDPGQGGDEQFF
TRBJ1-4 TRBV10-3 13 . CAIRQGMEEKLFF
TRBJ1-1 TRBV28 16 . CASSLLGNRVNTEAFF
TRBJ2-7 TRBV7-9 13 . CASSSFRTYEQYF
TRBJ1-1 TRBV18 13 . CASSPTMNTEAFF
TRBJ1-4 TRBV18 14 . CASSPGQGKEKLFF
TRBJ1-5 TRBV2 14 few CASSPGQGNQPQHF
TRBJ2-7 TRBV6-5 15 . CASKEDDRVFYEQYF
TRBJ1-3 TRBV28 17 . CASSFLLSSSSGNTIYF
TRBJ2-2 TRBV6-1 15 once CASSEAGSGAGELFF
TRBJ2-3 TRBV3-1/TRBV3-2 17 . CASSPWGASGLTDTQYF
TRBJ1-1 TRBV30 11 once CAWSQGLEAFF
TRBJ2-7 TRBV20-1 11 . CSASLVPEQYF
TRBJ1-1 TRBV28 14 . CASSTTGTNTEAFF
TRBJ1-5 TRBV10-3 12 . CAISDHNQPQHF
TRBJ2-1 TRBV5-1 16 . CASSLAPREVYNEQFF
TRBJ1-4 TRBV4-1 17 . CASSLGESGRVKEKLFF
TRBJ1-5 TRBV7-2 15 . CASSPTGYSNQPQHF
TRBJ2-7 TRBV3-1/TRBV3-2 13 . CASSQLSAYEQYF
TRBJ2-3 TRBV5-1 16 once CASSTILAGGADTQYF
TRBJ2-1 TRBV10-2 14 . CASGRDRGQSEQFF
TRBJ2-3 TRBV5-4 11 . CASTAGDTQYF
TRBJ2-7 TRBV4-2 17 . CASSQDWTGGVEYEQYF
TRBJ1-3 TRBV7-2 15 . CASSTVGASGNTIYF
TRBJ1-5 TRBV30 13 . CAWSRGRNQPQHF
TRBJ1-5 TRBV19 15 . CASSIGDRFNQPQHF
TRBJ2-4 TRBV11-3 20 . CASSLRGVRDKGVAKNIQYF
TRBJ2-5 TRBV9 14 . CASTESGQGGTQYF
TRBJ1-6 TRBV2 15 . CASSERGGNNSPLHF
TRBJ2-1 TRBV4-1 17 . CASSHSGSGRPFNEQFF
TRBJ1-2 TRBV24-1 14 . CATSASWAGRGYTF
TRBJ2-3 TRBV2 14 once CATKTGGRADTQYF
TRBJ1-5 TRBV4-1 14 . CASSQSTGSQPQHF
TRBJ2-5 TRBV20-1 10 . CSALQKTQYF
TRBJ1-2 TRBV7-2 12 few CASRDSRRGYTF
TRBJ1-5 TRBV7-3 13 . CASSPYSNQPQHF
TRBJ1-2 TRBV2 12 . CASTRASYGYTF
TRBJ2-1 TRBV12-5 17 . CASGPRGTGRDLNEQFF
TRBJ2-7 TRBV27 15 . CASSTSGRVGYEQYF
TRBJ2-1 TRBV7-9 17 . CASRGLVASRSYNEQFF
TRBJ2-7 TRBV2 12 . CASTMTGNEQYF
TRBJ2-2 TRBV28 16 . CASSDWQGANTGELFF
TRBJ2-1 TRBV25-1 14 . CASPRDRTYNEQFF
TRBJ1-5 TRBV27 14 . CASSPVYSNQPQHF
TRBJ2-1 TRBV24-1 12 . CATNSPYNEQFF
TRBJ1-6 TRBV6-2/TRBV6-3 14 few CASSETHMGHSHHF
TRBJ2-7 TRBV10-3 13 . CAISDGISYEQYF
TRBJ2-2 TRBV28 13 . CASSQGLYRELFF
TRBJ2-7 TRBV5-1 13 once CASSWDNSYEQYF
TRBJ2-1 TRBV4-3 16 . CASSQGAAGGFGEQFF
TRBJ2-7 TRBV10-2 16 . CASSEFSGPASYEQYF
TRBJ2-7 TRBV11-3 12 . CASSWRGYEQYF
TRBJ2-1 TRBV14 18 . CASSQDSRGGILRNEQFF
TRBJ1-1 TRBV10-3 14 . CAISEPNRATEAFF
TRBJ2-3 TRBV15 14 . CATSRDPGVDTQYF
TRBJ2-2 TRBV7-6 16 . CASSLPRLDQTGELFF
TRBJ2-1 TRBV6-6 16 . CASSYLAGSSYNEQFF